The 32 T cell receptor beta chains listed next were all sequenced from one sample in a study of regulatory T cells in long-lasting Graves disease (dated by TCRdb to the early 2020s). The library came from multiplex PCR. The instrument was an Illumina HiSeq 4000. TCR beta libraries were built with iRepertoire HTBI primers and Arm-PCR amplification of CDR3 regions. Through fastp at Q25 and MiXCR, TCRdb rebuilt clones from the public reads, retaining in-frame beta chains. Each CDR3 protein appears once, grouped with its most common genes and DNA. The sample table lists 400,000 to 500,000 distinct CDR3 sequences, around 15% of them with a count of one. Clones ranked in the top ten supply more than 15% of the sample. Read against the paper, the sample's time point label means: newly diagnosed GD, antithyroid drugs for less than 3 months. For both TCR sequencing and RNA sequencing, RNA was extracted from PBMCs in TRIzol.

These sequences were also reported in another study, on T cells in Graves' hyperthyroidism and ophthalmopathy.

Sequences were derived from peripheral blood mononuclear cells (PBMCs), sampled at new diagnosis, from a patient treated with antithyroid drugs. These receptors all come from a woman aged 45-59 years with Graves disease. Donor details come from another sample of the same person, matched by shared clones.

This clonotype was counted many times. The rearrangement joins TRBV5-1 to TRBJ2-3; maybe TRBD2 (6 bases). The germline gives CDR1 SGHRS, CDR2 YFSETQ. The CDR3 sequence is 14 residues long. Deletions cut 4 bases from V and 6 bases from J, with 15 bases between. The CDR3 DNA follows: TGCGCCAGCAGCCCTGGACTACTTCAGGATACGCAGTATTTT. Its translation is CASSPGLLQDTQYF.

This clonotype was counted only a few times. V usage is TRBV20-1 and J usage is TRBJ1-2; no clear D gene. This CDR3 region has 12 residues. Germline V gene lookup returns CDR1 DFQATT and CDR2 SNEGSKA (reference sequence). The ends were cut back, 2 bases at V and 4 bases at J, with 8 bases in the middle. CDR3 DNA: TGCAGTGCTAGAACCGACGGCTATGGCTACACCTTC. It yields the protein CSARTDGYGYTF.

This chain joins TRBV7-9 and TRBJ2-7; tentative D call: TRBD2 (5 bases). Germline V gene data show CDR1 as SEHNR and CDR2 as FQNEAQ (reference sequence). There are 15 residues in the CDR3. V shed 5 bases and J shed 2 bases, with 16 bases lying between them. The CDR3 DNA reads TGTGCCAGCAGCGCCACCCCGGGGATTCCCTACGAGCAGTACTTC. This encodes CASSATPGIPYEQYF. Together with reference TRBV7-9 and TRBJ2-7, the CDR3 gives the full variable domain: DTGVSQNPRHKITKRGQNVTFRCDPISEHNRLYWYRQTLGQGPEFLTYFQNEAQLEKSRLLSDRFSAERPKGSFSTLEIQRTEQGDSAMYLCASSATPGIPYEQYFGPGTRLTVT.

The J gene is TRBJ2-7, the V gene TRBV7-2, with no clear D. The V gene's germline CDR1 is SGHTA and CDR2 FQGNSA. Trimming shortened V by 2 bases and J by 2 bases, and 13 bases separated the two germline ends. The CDR3 runs 15 residues. DNA for the CDR3: TGTGCCAGCAGCTTAATAGTCGCGGCTACCTACGAGCAGTACTTC. This translates into CASSLIVAATYEQYF.

V usage is TRBV4-2 and J usage is TRBJ2-7; either TRBD1 or TRBD2 may supply D (5 bases each). Germline V gene sequence: CDR1 LGHNA, CDR2 YNFKEQ. The CDR3 loop spans 14 amino acids. V dropped 3 bases and J dropped 1 base, with 10 bases sitting between them. The CDR3 sequence is CASSQRDGSYEQYF. The DNA of the CDR3 is TGTGCCAGCAGCCAGAGGGACGGATCCTACGAGCAGTACTTC.

This sequence joins TRBV20-1 and TRBJ1-5; D not certain. The length of the CDR3 is 12 residues. CDR1 is DFQATT and CDR2 is SNEGSKA in the germline V gene (reference sequence). V was pared by 1 base and J by 6 bases, with 7 bases between. The CDR3 protein is CSARAGLQPQHF. As DNA, the CDR3 is TGCAGTGCTAGAGCAGGCCTTCAGCCCCAGCATTTT.

This clonotype has a count of ten or more. The chain combines TRBV11-2 with TRBJ2-7; 9 bases are shared with TRBD2. Germline values: CDR1 SGHAT, CDR2 FQNNGV. The CDR3 contains 15 residues. V gave up 1 base and J gave up 5 bases; unmatched junction bases: 6. Here the CDR3 reads CASSLVGSGSNEQYF. CDR3 coding DNA: TGTGCCAGCAGCTTAGTGGGTAGCGGGAGCAACGAGCAGTACTTC.

This clonotype occurred many times. This sequence joins TRBV7-6 and TRBJ2-3; 11 bases are shared with TRBD2. Trimming took 5 bases from V and 6 from J; bases not matched to a gene: 4. The CDR3 consists of 14 residues. The germline V gene encodes CDR1 SGHVS and CDR2 FNYEAQ. In DNA, the CDR3 is TGTGCCAGCAGCCGGGGACTAGCGGTTGATACGCAGTATTTT. Encoded protein: CASSRGLAVDTQYF.

This clonotype was seen ten or more times. This chain links TRBV6-1 with TRBJ2-2; unclear D gene. CDR1 is MNHNS and CDR2 is SASEGT in the germline V gene. V was cut by 2 bases and J by 4 bases, with 11 bases left in between. The CDR3 spans 15 residues. This CDR3 reads CASSELVAPTGELFF. In nucleotides, the CDR3 is TGTGCCAGCAGTGAACTGGTGGCCCCCACCGGGGAGCTGTTTTTT.

This clonotype was picked up a small number of times. The gene calls are TRBV28 and TRBJ2-7, with D maybe TRBD2 (6 bases). Trimming pared 6 bases from V and 2 bases from J, leaving 14 bases between. Germline assignment: CDR1 MDHEN and CDR2 SYDVKM. This CDR3 has 14 amino acids. CDR3 protein: CASRFGLQTYEQYF. For the CDR3, the DNA is TGTGCCAGCAGATTCGGACTACAAACCTACGAGCAGTACTTC. The variable domain in full, completed from reference TRBV28 and TRBJ2-7, reads DVKVTQSSRYLVKRTGEKVFLECVQDMDHENMFWYRQDPGLGLRLIYFSYDVKMKEKGDIPEGYSVSREKKERFSLILESASTNQTSMYLCASRFGLQTYEQYFGPGTRLTVT.

The rearrangement joins TRBV6-1 to TRBJ1-3; 7 bases are shared with TRBD1. From germline, CDR1 is MNHNS and CDR2 SASEGT. V gave up 9 bases and J gave up 0 bases; unmatched junction bases: 2. CDR3 length: 13 amino acids. CDR3 sequence reads: CASGDSSGNTIYF. Here the CDR3 DNA reads TGTGCCAGTGGGGACAGCTCTGGAAACACCATATATTTT.

The chain has TRBV5-1 and TRBJ2-1; perhaps TRBD1 as D (5 bases). The CDR3 has 15 amino acids. The germline gives CDR1 SGHRS, CDR2 YFSETQ. The V gene lost 0 bases and the J gene lost 9 bases, with 16 bases spanning the gap. The CDR3 region has the DNA TGCGCCAGCAGCTTGGGGGCGTTAGGGGCCCCTGAGCAGTTCTTC. Its protein product is CASSLGALGAPEQFF.

This clonotype was observed many times. This chain uses TRBV18 with TRBJ2-3; D unclear. The V gene lost 2 bases and the J gene lost 0 bases, with 3 bases spanning the gap. The length of the CDR3 is 13 residues. CDR1 is KGHSH, CDR2 LQKENI, per germline. The CDR3: CASSPESTDTQYF. Written as DNA, the CDR3 is TGTGCCAGCTCACCAGAGAGCACAGATACGCAGTATTTT.

The chain has TRBV4-1 and TRBJ2-7, with 9 bases lining up with TRBD2. The ends lost 1 base at V and 2 bases at J; junction bases unmatched: 6. Germline assignment: CDR1 MGHRA and CDR2 YSYEKL. The CDR3 has 16 amino acids. The CDR3 nucleotides are TGCGCCAGCAGCCAAGGGGCTAGCGGGGTTACCTACGAGCAGTACTTC. Its translation: CASSQGASGVTYEQYF.

This clonotype was counted at least ten times. The gene calls are TRBV30 and TRBJ2-4; 10 nucleotides line up with TRBD2. Germline V gene data show CDR1 as GTSNPN and CDR2 as SVGIG (reference sequence). The CDR3 has 13 amino acids. V shed 6 bases, J shed 5 bases, and the junction held 4 bases outside the gene matches. CDR3: CACTGTSENIQYF. The CDR3 nucleotides are TGTGCCTGTACCGGGACTAGCGAAAACATTCAGTACTTC.

This clonotype was recorded at least ten times. The chain employs TRBV28 and TRBJ2-7; 9 bases align to TRBD2. Germline V gene data show CDR1 as MDHEN and CDR2 as SYDVKM. This CDR3 is 14 amino acids long. The V and J ends lost 7 bases and 4 bases, in that order; junction bases with no gene match: 8. CDR3 loop: CASTLEREVYEQYF. The CDR3 DNA reads as TGTGCCAGCACTTTGGAGCGGGAGGTTTACGAGCAGTACTTC.

This clonotype was detected ten times or more. CDR3 residues: CASSSGIKGDTQYF. CDR3 nucleotides: TGTGCCAGCAGCTCCGGGATAAAGGGAGATACGCAGTATTTT. J is TRBJ2-3 and V is TRBV9, with D tentatively TRBD2 (5 bases). The CDR3 consists of 14 residues. The V gene lost 4 bases and the J gene lost 5 bases, with 14 bases spanning the gap. CDR1 and CDR2 from the germline V gene are SGDLS and YYNGEE.

This chain links TRBV5-1 with TRBJ1-1; D gene uncertain. V gave up 0 bases and J gave up 1 base, with 7 bases separating them. The CDR3 spans 14 residues. Germline V gene data show CDR1 as SGHRS and CDR2 as YFSETQ. CDR3 loop: CASSLGVGNTEAFF. The CDR3, as DNA: TGCGCCAGCAGCTTGGGGGTCGGGAACACTGAAGCTTTCTTT.

This clonotype has at least ten counts. The J gene is TRBJ2-3, the V gene TRBV10-3, with D possibly TRBD1 on 5 matching bases. CDR1 and CDR2 from the germline V gene are ENHRY and SYGVKD. The CDR3 is 18 amino acids. V was shortened by 2 bases and J by 0 bases, with 18 bases between the two germline ends. The CDR3, as DNA: TGTGCCATCAGTGAGCACCCTCGACAGCCGACTAGCACAGATACGCAGTATTTT. Protein sequence: CAISEHPRQPTSTDTQYF.

This clonotype showed up many times. V and J are TRBV14 and TRBJ2-3; TRBD2 matches 13 bases. Trimming took 0 bases from V and 2 from J; bases not matched to a gene: 2. The CDR3 is 17 amino acids. Germline lookup yields CDR1 SGHDN and CDR2 FVKESK. CDR3 DNA sequence: TGTGCCAGCAGCCAAGATGGGACTAGCGGGGTCACAGATACGCAGTATTTT. Translating it yields CASSQDGTSGVTDTQYF.

There are many counts of this clonotype. The gene calls are TRBV6-1 and TRBJ2-7; the D call may be TRBD1 or TRBD2 (6 bases each). Germline V gives CDR1 MNHNS, CDR2 SASEGT. CDR3 length: 13 amino acids. V was clipped by 6 bases and J by 3 bases, with 12 bases between them. The CDR3 here is CASSVGGSYEQYF. The CDR3 DNA follows: TGTGCCAGCAGCGTAGGGGGGAGCTACGAGCAGTACTTC.

In its sample, this clonotype was seen many times. The rearrangement uses TRBV12-3 or TRBV12-4 and TRBJ2-5; 11 bases align to TRBD2. The CDR3 length is 15 residues. Trimming took 5 bases from V and 5 from J; bases not matched to a gene: 7. The CDR3 DNA follows: TGTGCCAGCAGTACTAGCGGGAGCTTTAAGGAGACCCAGTACTTC. It codes for CASSTSGSFKETQYF.

Only a few counts were recorded for this clonotype. The CDR3 coding sequence is TGCGCCAGCAGCTCCCAACAGGTGGGAGGGGAGCTGTTTTTT. It is translated as CASSSQQVGGELFF. The chain recombines TRBV5-1 with TRBJ2-2; weak D call: TRBD1 (5 bases). From germline, CDR1 is SGHRS and CDR2 YFSETQ. V dropped 3 bases and J dropped 8 bases, with 14 bases sitting between them. CDR3 size: 14 residues.

This clonotype came up a few times. Compared with germline, one end of the junction differs, possibly owing to a read error. The rearrangement links TRBV3-1 to TRBJ2-2; 9 nucleotides match TRBD2. The CDR3 runs to 15 residues. In germline, CDR1 is LGHDT, CDR2 YNNKEL (reference sequence). This chain's CDR3 is CASSQTSGYTGELLF. The DNA of the CDR3 is TGTGCCAGCAGCCAGACTAGCGGCTACACCGGGGAGCTGCTTTTT.

This chain links TRBV5-1 with TRBJ2-1, with 9 bases identical to TRBD2. J lost 2 bases, V lost 6 bases, and 6 bases had no gene match. The CDR3 loop spans 15 amino acids. Germline assignment: CDR1 SGHRS and CDR2 YFSETQ. DNA for the CDR3: TGCGCCAGCACGGAGCCTAGCGGGGCCTACAATGAGCAGTTCTTC. Its translation: CASTEPSGAYNEQFF.

The chain employs TRBV10-1 and TRBJ1-5; D gene ambiguous. Trimming stripped 2 bases from V and 7 bases from J, with 15 bases between. There are 15 residues in the CDR3. Looked up from germline, CDR1 is WNHNN and CDR2 is SYGVQD (reference sequence). CDR3 sequence: CASSEDGRRNQPQHF. The CDR3 coding sequence is TGCGCCAGCAGTGAGGATGGGCGAAGGAACCAGCCCCAGCATTTT.

The V and J genes are TRBV19 and TRBJ1-1; TRBD1 matches 11 bases. The CDR3 is 15 residues long. Germline V gene data show CDR1 as LNHDA and CDR2 as SQIVND (reference sequence). The ends lost 3 bases at V and 4 bases at J; junction bases unmatched: 4. CDR3 sequence: CASSIGQGAATEAFF. The CDR3 coding sequence is TGTGCCAGTAGTATTGGACAGGGGGCGGCCACTGAAGCTTTCTTT.

The chain has TRBV19 and TRBJ1-5; possibly TRBD1 for D (6 bases). V shed 3 bases and J shed 6 bases, with 15 bases lying between them. Germline V lookup: CDR1 LNHDA, CDR2 SQIVND (reference sequence). CDR3 length equals 15 residues. The CDR3 sequence: CASSIPGGQGQPQHF. The CDR3 region has the DNA TGTGCCAGTAGTATCCCCGGGGGCCAGGGTCAGCCCCAGCATTTT.

Points on this clonotype: The junction and the germline gene differ at one end; a read error may be behind it. This sequence joins TRBV3-1 and TRBJ2-7; 11 nucleotides match TRBD2. CDR1 LGHDT and CDR2 YNNKEL come from the germline V gene (reference sequence). The CDR3 runs 15 residues. CDR3 DNA: TGTGCCTGCAGCCTCCTAGCGGGAGGCTTCTACGAGCAGTACTTC. As protein: CACSLLAGGFYEQYF.

This clonotype was recorded once. A junction end diverges from the germline sequence, so it may reflect a read error. The rearrangement joins TRBV6-2 or TRBV6-3 to TRBJ2-1, with 9 bases that match TRBD1. The CDR3 loop spans 16 amino acids. The germline V gene encodes CDR1 MNHEY and CDR2 SVGEGT. The CDR3 nucleotides are TGTGCCAGCAATCGAGGACAGGGGATATCCTACGATGAGCAGTTCTTC. Its protein is CASNRGQGISYDEQFF.

This clonotype appeared many times. This sequence joins TRBV24-1 and TRBJ2-1; 16 bases line up with TRBD2. The CDR3 spans 18 residues. In germline, CDR1 is KGHDR, CDR2 SFDVKD. V lost 4 bases and J lost 7; bases outside the gene matches: 9. DNA of the CDR3: TGTGCCACCAGTGACCCGGGACTAGCGGGAGGGCCCGTAAATGAGCAGTTCTTC. Translating it yields CATSDPGLAGGPVNEQFF.

This clonotype was observed at least ten times. This sequence joins TRBV5-1 and TRBJ1-2, with a tentative D call TRBD1 (5 bases). The ends were cut back, 4 bases at V and 0 bases at J, with 22 bases in the middle. CDR1 SGHRS and CDR2 YFSETQ come from the germline V gene. This CDR3 is built from 18 residues. CDR3 region: CASSPLWGVRESNYGYTF. CDR3 sequence (DNA): TGCGCCAGCAGCCCCCTATGGGGGGTGAGGGAATCTAACTATGGCTACACCTTC.